The present TCR beta chain was sequenced within a study of T cell responses to AZD1222 COVID-19 vaccine. The CDR3 covers 16 residues. The ends were cut back, 0 bases at V and 0 bases at J, with 10 bases in the middle. The V gene's germline CDR1 is SGHDT and CDR2 YYEEEE. Sequencing was performed with immunoSEQ multiplex PCR; in TCRdb, only in-frame clones are kept and a portion is missing. The repertoire holds about 78,000 clones, with 90% as singletons. This clone was detected once. The specimen comprised peripheral blood, sampled 28 days after the second AZD1222 dose. V usage is TRBV5-6 and J usage is TRBJ2-1; D not certain. This sequence originates from an adult who received the AZD1222 COVID-19 vaccine. CDR3 bases: TGTGCCAGCAGCTTGGTCTCCTCTAGCTCCTACAATGAGCAGTTCTTC. This encodes CASSLVSSSSYNEQFF.